This TCR beta chain was retrieved from a study of Ad26.COV2.S vaccination and SARS-CoV-2 variants. Study context: Recipients of Ad26.COV2.S got it intramuscularly, once or twice 56 days apart.

The treatment was: around 19 received Ad26.COV2.S at low or high dose, single or two shots; five or six received placebo; per-sample allocation not given. The study sampled participants on day 63 after the first vaccine or placebo injection. The assay was immunoSEQ multiplex PCR, and TCRdb's table has in-frame clones only and misses some. This sample yields hundreds of thousands of clones, of which 86% are seen a single time; approximately 11% belongs to the top ten. V was shortened by 7 bases and J by 0 bases, with 14 bases between the two germline ends. Germline CDR1 reads SNHLY; CDR2 reads FYNNEI. The CDR3 sequence is 15 residues long. Note on this clone: Antigen specificity is unknown.

General study points: Reportedly, spike-specific CD8+ and CD4+ T cell responses achieved substantial breadth once vaccination had taken place. Across vaccine and placebo recipients, the breadth of non-spike TCRs was similar. Individuals receiving vaccine had higher spike-specific TCR breadth than placebo recipients did.

This receptor was identified in a person aged 18-60 years who received the Ad26.COV2.S COVID-19 vaccine or a placebo. This rearrangement joins TRBV2 to TRBJ2-3; D perhaps matches TRBD1 (6 bases). This sample comprised peripheral blood, obtained in a trial of Ad26.COV2.S vaccine versus placebo. CDR3 residues: CASNRQVSSTDTQYF. The DNA of the CDR3 is TGTGCCAGCAATAGACAGGTATCTAGCACAGATACGCAGTATTTT.